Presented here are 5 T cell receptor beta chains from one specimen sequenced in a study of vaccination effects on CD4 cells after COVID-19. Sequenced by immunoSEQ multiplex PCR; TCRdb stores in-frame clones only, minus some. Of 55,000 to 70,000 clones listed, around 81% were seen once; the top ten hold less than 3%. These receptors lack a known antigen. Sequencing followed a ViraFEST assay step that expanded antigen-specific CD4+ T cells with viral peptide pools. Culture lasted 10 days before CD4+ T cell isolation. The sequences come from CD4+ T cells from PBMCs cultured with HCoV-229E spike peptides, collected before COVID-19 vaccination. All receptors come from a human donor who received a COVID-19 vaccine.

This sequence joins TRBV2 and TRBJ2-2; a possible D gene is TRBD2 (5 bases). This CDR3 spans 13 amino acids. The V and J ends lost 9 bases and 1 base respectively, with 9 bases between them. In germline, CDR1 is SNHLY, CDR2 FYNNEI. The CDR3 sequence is CASNRENTGELFF. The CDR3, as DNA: TGTGCCAGTAATCGGGAGAACACCGGGGAGCTGTTTTTT.

The chain's CDR3 is CASSPLNRGYEQYV. As DNA, the CDR3 is TGCGCCAGCAGCCCCCTAAACAGGGGGTACGAGCAGTACGTC. The V and J genes are TRBV23-1 and TRBJ2-7, with 8 bases identical to TRBD1. TRBV23-1 is filed as an ORF, its function uncertain. Trimming removed 6 bases from V and 4 bases from J; junction bases left unmatched: 8. The CDR3 sequence is 14 residues long.

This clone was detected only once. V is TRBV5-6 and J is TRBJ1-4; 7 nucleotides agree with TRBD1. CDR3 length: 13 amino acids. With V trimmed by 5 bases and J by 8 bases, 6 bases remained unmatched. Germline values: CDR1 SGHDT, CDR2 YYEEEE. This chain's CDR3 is CASSDRVEEKLFF. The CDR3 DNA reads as TGTGCCAGCAGTGACAGGGTAGAGGAAAAACTGTTTTTT.

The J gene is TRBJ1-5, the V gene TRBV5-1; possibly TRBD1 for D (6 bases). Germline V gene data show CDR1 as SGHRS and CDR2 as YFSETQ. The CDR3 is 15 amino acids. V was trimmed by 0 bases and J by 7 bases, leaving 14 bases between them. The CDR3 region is CASSLGGRGGQPQHF. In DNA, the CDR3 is TGCGCCAGCAGCTTGGGTGGCAGGGGAGGACAGCCCCAGCATTTT.

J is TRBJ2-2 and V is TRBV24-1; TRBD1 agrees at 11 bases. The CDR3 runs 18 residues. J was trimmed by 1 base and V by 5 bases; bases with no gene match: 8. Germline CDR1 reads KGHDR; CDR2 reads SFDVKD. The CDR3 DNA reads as TGTGCCACCAGTGGTAGGACAGGGGGCGCGGAGAACACCGGGGAGCTGTTTTTT. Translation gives CATSGRTGGAENTGELFF.